The 28 T cell receptor beta chains given below trace back to one sample, sequenced in a study of response to subunit inactivated influenza vaccine. TCRdb passed the RT-PCR reads through MiXCR, listing each CDR3 protein once. The sample has around 790,000 distinct CDR3 sequences, around 20% seen once. The sample consisted of PBMCs from blood, taken approximately 5 days after vaccination. Receptors were obtained from a man aged 50-60 years who received an inactivated influenza vaccine.

The chain uses TRBV3-1 and TRBJ2-4; tentative D call: TRBD2 (6 bases). The germline V and J ends were trimmed by 2 bases and 0 bases, with 14 bases remaining between them. This CDR3 spans 17 amino acids. CDR1 LGHDT and CDR2 YNNKEL come from the germline V gene (reference sequence). The CDR3 protein is CASSQQPGVLAKNIQYF. The DNA of the CDR3 is TGTGCCAGCAGCCAACAACCGGGGGTACTAGCCAAAAACATTCAGTACTTC.

This clonotype was seen more than once but under ten times. The chain has TRBV7-9 and TRBJ2-5, with TRBD2 as a possible D gene (5 bases). This CDR3 has 15 residues. Trimming took 0 bases from V and 4 from J, leaving 12 bases between them. Germline assignment: CDR1 SEHNR and CDR2 FQNEAQ (reference sequence). For the CDR3, the DNA is TGTGCCAGCAGCTTAGCAGGACCCCGGGGAGAGACCCAGTACTTC. It specifies CASSLAGPRGETQYF. Looking up the rest from reference TRBV7-9 and TRBJ2-5 gives the full variable domain: DTGVSQNPRHKITKRGQNVTFRCDPISEHNRLYWYRQTLGQGPEFLTYFQNEAQLEKSRLLSDRFSAERPKGSFSTLEIQRTEQGDSAMYLCASSLAGPRGETQYFGPGTRLLVL.

The gene calls are TRBV30 and TRBJ2-1; no clear D. Trimming left V 2 bases short and J 12 bases short, with 14 bases between. The CDR3 runs 12 residues. Germline CDR1 is GTSNPN and CDR2 is SVGIG (reference sequence). This CDR3 is CAWSFSELRQFF. The CDR3 nucleotides are TGTGCCTGGAGTTTCTCGGAACTTCGGCAGTTCTTC.

CDR3: CASSLRDRESEQYF. CDR3 DNA sequence: TGCGCCAGCAGCCTAAGGGACAGGGAGTCCGAGCAGTACTTC. The genes are TRBV4-3 and TRBJ2-7; 9 bases match TRBD1. The junction had 7 bases not matched to a gene; V was cut back by 4 bases and J by 6 bases. Germline V gene data show CDR1 as LGHNA and CDR2 as YSLEER. The CDR3 contains 14 residues.

This clonotype was seen a few times. The V call is TRBV12-3 or TRBV12-4, the J call TRBJ2-7; 7 nucleotides align to TRBD2. Germline trimming cut 9 bases from V and 0 bases from J; bases unmatched to any gene: 11. The CDR3 sequence is 15 residues long. CDR3 nucleotides: TGTGCCAGTAAATTTAGAGGCGGGGGCTCCTACGAGCAGTACTTC. This sequence encodes CASKFRGGGSYEQYF.

V gene TRBV12-3 or TRBV12-4 combines with J gene TRBJ2-1, with 12 bases lining up with TRBD2. This CDR3 is built from 20 residues. V lost 1 base, J lost 1 base, and 11 bases stayed unmatched. The CDR3 DNA sequence: TGTGCCAGCAGTTTAGGTCCGTCTAGCGGGGGGGCTGTATCCTACAATGAGCAGTTCTTC. Its translation is CASSLGPSSGGAVSYNEQFF.

The rearrangement links TRBV9 to TRBJ2-2; TRBD2 agrees at 8 bases. V was clipped by 2 bases and J by 5 bases; unmatched bases: 8. The CDR3 consists of 16 residues. The germline V gene has CDR1 SGDLS and CDR2 YYNGEE. The DNA of the CDR3 is TGTGCCAGCAGCGTTACAGCGGGAGTCGGGACCGGGGAGCTGTTTTTT. Translation: CASSVTAGVGTGELFF. Based on the CDR3 plus reference TRBV9 and TRBJ2-2, the full variable domain is DSGVTQTPKHLITATGQRVTLRCSPRSGDLSVYWYQQSLDQGLQFLIQYYNGEERAKGNILERFSAQQFPDLHSELNLSSLELGDSALYFCASSVTAGVGTGELFFGEGSRLTVL.

This chain connects TRBV9 to TRBJ1-2, with D tentatively TRBD1 (6 bases). There are 16 residues in the CDR3. The V gene lost 0 bases and the J gene lost 4 bases, with 16 bases spanning the gap. CDR1 and CDR2 from the germline V gene are SGDLS and YYNGEE. The CDR3 nucleotides are TGTGCCAGCAGCGTAGGTGGGGGGCGTTTAAGCTATGGCTACACCTTC. Its protein is CASSVGGGRLSYGYTF.

The table lists this clonotype with a few counts. This chain connects TRBV10-3 to TRBJ1-6; D unresolved. The V end was cut by 5 bases, the J end by 5 bases, with 10 bases between. CDR3 length equals 14 residues. Per the germline V gene, CDR1 is ENHRY and CDR2 is SYGVKD. The CDR3 here is CAISTTRNNSPLHF. The CDR3 DNA is TGTGCCATCAGTACGACACGGAATAATTCACCCCTCCACTTT.

A few counts support this clonotype. The CDR3 loop is CSARSGYEQYF. CDR3 DNA sequence: TGCAGTGCTAGGAGCGGGTACGAGCAGTACTTC. V usage is TRBV20-1 and J usage is TRBJ2-7, with D perhaps TRBD2 (6 bases). Between the trimmed V and J ends, which lost 3 bases and 4 bases, there was a span of 7 bases. Germline-derived CDR1 and CDR2 are DFQATT and SNEGSKA (reference sequence). The CDR3 length is 11 residues.

This clonotype was observed a few times. V and J are TRBV12-3 or TRBV12-4 and TRBJ1-5, with 9 nucleotides matching TRBD1. This CDR3 spans 15 amino acids. Trimming at V came to 6 bases and at J to 2 bases, leaving 5 bases not matched to a gene. The DNA of the CDR3 is TGTGCCAGCAGACGCACAGGGGGCGGCAATCAGCCCCAGCATTTT. It encodes CASRRTGGGNQPQHF.

The chain is built from TRBV20-1 and TRBJ2-5; D assignment may be TRBD1 or TRBD2 (5 bases each). Germline CDR1 DFQATT, CDR2 SNEGSKA (reference sequence). Trimming shortened V by 2 bases and J by 5 bases, and 15 bases separated the two germline ends. This CDR3 has 14 amino acids. The CDR3 DNA sequence: TGCAGTGCTAGACGGGGCGCAGGGCGGGAGACCCAGTACTTC. Protein product: CSARRGAGRETQYF.

The V gene is TRBV20-1, the J gene TRBJ2-1; TRBD1 matches 8 bases. The CDR3 spans 12 residues. The germline gives CDR1 DFQATT, CDR2 SNEGSKA (reference sequence). CDR3 bases: TGCAGGGACAGGGCTTCCTACAATGAGCAGTTCTTC. The encoded protein is CRDRASYNEQFF.

This clonotype has just a few counts. V and J are TRBV7-2 and TRBJ2-1; a weak D match, TRBD1 (5 bases). From germline, CDR1 is SGHTA and CDR2 FQGNSA. Trimming stripped 5 bases from V and 10 bases from J, with 12 bases between. This CDR3 comprises 12 residues. The CDR3 DNA follows: TGTGCCAGCAGCCTAATAGGGGTCGAGCAGTTCTTC. Its protein is CASSLIGVEQFF.

The V and J genes are TRBV4-1 and TRBJ2-1, with TRBD2 matching 7 bases. There are 18 residues in the CDR3. Losses at the gene ends were 2 bases for V and 4 bases for J; bases not matched to a gene: 14. Per germline, CDR1 MGHRA and CDR2 YSYEKL. CDR3 DNA: TGCGCCAGCAGCCAACCTGAGAAGCTAGCGGCTCGGTACAATGAGCAGTTCTTC. Translating it yields CASSQPEKLAARYNEQFF.

This clonotype was counted only a few times. The V call is TRBV7-8, the J call TRBJ2-1, with 13 nucleotides matching TRBD2. V lost 4 bases, J lost 8 bases, and 11 bases stayed unmatched. The CDR3 spans 17 residues. CDR1 is SGHVS, CDR2 FQNEAQ, per germline. As DNA, the CDR3 is TGTGCCAGCAGCTCGTGGACTAGCGGGAGCATCGTTGATGAGCAGTTCTTC. Amino acid sequence: CASSSWTSGSIVDEQFF.

This clonotype appeared a few times. The rearrangement joins TRBV5-1 to TRBJ2-5; no reliable D call. The germline CDR1 and CDR2 sequences are SGHRS and YFSETQ. The CDR3 extends over 14 amino acids. V was pared by 1 base and J by 0 bases, with 7 bases between. The CDR3 nucleotides read TGCGCCAGCAGCTTGTCACGGTACCAAGAGACCCAGTACTTC. Translation gives CASSLSRYQETQYF.

The genes are TRBV6-5 and TRBJ1-6; D unresolved. Trimming shortened V by 0 bases and J by 15 bases, and 12 bases separated the two germline ends. This CDR3 is 13 amino acids long. The germline V gene has CDR1 MNHEY and CDR2 SVGAGI. CDR3 sequence (DNA): TGTGCCAGCAGTTACTCCGGGCCCCCCAACCTCCACTTT. Translated: CASSYSGPPNLHF.

This clonotype was counted a few times. The rearrangement links TRBV9 to TRBJ2-2, with a tentative D call TRBD2 (6 bases). The CDR3 length is 16 residues. Per germline, CDR1 SGDLS and CDR2 YYNGEE. Trimming took 0 bases from V and 0 from J, leaving 9 bases between them. CDR3 sequence (DNA): TGTGCCAGCAGCGTAGGAGGAGGGACGAACACCGGGGAGCTGTTTTTT. This translates into CASSVGGGTNTGELFF.

This clonotype has ten or more counts. The rearrangement links TRBV12-3 or TRBV12-4 to TRBJ2-7; D is ambiguous. The CDR3 loop spans 12 amino acids. V lost 1 base, J lost 4 bases, and 5 bases lay in between. The CDR3 loop is CASSLGYYEQYF. CDR3 sequence (DNA): TGTGCCAGCAGTTTAGGGTATTACGAGCAGTACTTC.

This clonotype was counted a few times. This rearrangement joins TRBV12-3 or TRBV12-4 to TRBJ2-7, with TRBD2 matching 11 bases. V dropped 5 bases and J dropped 1; count of bases not matched to a gene: 1. The CDR3 is 14 residues long. DNA of the CDR3: TGTGCCAGCAGTACTAGCGGGGGTTCCTACGAGCAGTACTTC. Its protein product is CASSTSGGSYEQYF.

This clonotype was seen only a few times. This chain links TRBV12-3 or TRBV12-4 with TRBJ1-4, with no clear D. CDR3 length: 13 amino acids. Trimming shortened V by 0 bases and J by 5 bases, and 4 bases separated the two germline ends. CDR3 coding DNA: TGTGCCAGCAGTTTAGCCTTGAATGAAAAACTGTTTTTT. Its translation: CASSLALNEKLFF.

This clonotype was counted a few times. This rearrangement joins TRBV7-9 to TRBJ2-3; 8 nucleotides match TRBD2. The germline gives CDR1 SEHNR, CDR2 FQNEAQ (reference sequence). The CDR3 extends over 17 amino acids. The J segment lost 0 bases and the V segment lost 2 bases, leaving 7 bases of the junction unmatched. The CDR3 region is CASSLPEGLVSTDTQYF. CDR3 in DNA: TGTGCCAGCAGCTTACCCGAGGGACTAGTCAGCACAGATACGCAGTATTTT. Filled out from reference TRBV7-9 and TRBJ2-3, the complete variable domain reads DTGVSQNPRHKITKRGQNVTFRCDPISEHNRLYWYRQTLGQGPEFLTYFQNEAQLEKSRLLSDRFSAERPKGSFSTLEIQRTEQGDSAMYLCASSLPEGLVSTDTQYFGPGTRLTVL.

The V and J genes are TRBV7-9 and TRBJ2-1, with TRBD2 as a possible D gene (6 bases). Germline V gene lookup returns CDR1 SEHNR and CDR2 FQNEAQ (reference sequence). V was pared by 2 bases and J by 4 bases, with 9 bases between. The CDR3 is 14 residues long. CDR3 protein: CASSLHSGYNEQFF. The CDR3 DNA follows: TGTGCCAGCAGCTTACATAGCGGATACAATGAGCAGTTCTTC.

The DNA of the CDR3 is TGTGCCAGCAGTTACTCGGGAACTTCTTGGACTGAAGCTTTCTTT. Its translation: CASSYSGTSWTEAFF. V usage is TRBV6-2 or TRBV6-3 and J usage is TRBJ1-1, with D hard to call. The V end lost 0 bases, the J end lost 5 bases, and 13 bases lay between the germline ends. This CDR3 spans 15 amino acids. Germline CDR1 is MNHEY and CDR2 is SVGEGT.

This rearrangement joins TRBV10-2 to TRBJ1-5; maybe TRBD1 (6 bases). The CDR3 loop spans 16 amino acids. The ends were cut back, 0 bases at V and 1 base at J, with 10 bases in the middle. Germline V gene sequence: CDR1 WSHSY, CDR2 SAAADI. DNA of the CDR3: TGCGCCAGCAGTGAGTCGACCAGGGGCAGCAATCAGCCCCAGCATTTT. This sequence encodes CASSESTRGSNQPQHF.

This clonotype has only one observation. A junction boundary mismatches the germline segment, possibly from a read error. The CDR3 reads CVSSLQGLLEQPQHF. The CDR3 DNA reads as TGTGTCAGCAGCTTACAGGGACTCTTAGAACAGCCCCAGCATTTT. The chain is built from TRBV7-2 and TRBJ1-5; maybe TRBD1 (6 bases). Germline CDR1 SGHTA, CDR2 FQGNSA. The CDR3 is made up of 15 amino acids.

There are many counts of this clonotype. This chain uses TRBV7-9 with TRBJ2-3; no clear D gene. V lost 10 bases and J 0 bases, leaving 17 bases between the germline ends. The V gene's germline CDR1 is SEHNR and CDR2 FQNEAQ (reference sequence). The CDR3 spans 15 residues. CDR3 in DNA: TGTGCCACCGGTGGTGCCCGGCTCAGCACAGATACGCAGTATTTT. It is translated as CATGGARLSTDTQYF.